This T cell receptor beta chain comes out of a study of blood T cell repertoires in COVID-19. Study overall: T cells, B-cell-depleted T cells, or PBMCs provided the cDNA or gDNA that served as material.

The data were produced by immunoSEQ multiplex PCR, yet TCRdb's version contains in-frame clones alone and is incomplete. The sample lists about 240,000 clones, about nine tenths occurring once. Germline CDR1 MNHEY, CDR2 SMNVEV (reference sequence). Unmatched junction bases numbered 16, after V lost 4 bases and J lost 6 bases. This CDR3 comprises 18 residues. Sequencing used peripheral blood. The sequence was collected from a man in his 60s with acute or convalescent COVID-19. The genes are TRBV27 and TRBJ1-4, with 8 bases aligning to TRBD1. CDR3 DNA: TGTGCCAGCAGTTCACCCGGACAGGGAGGGCGGTGGGATGAAAAACTGTTTTTT. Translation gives CASSSPGQGGRWDEKLFF.